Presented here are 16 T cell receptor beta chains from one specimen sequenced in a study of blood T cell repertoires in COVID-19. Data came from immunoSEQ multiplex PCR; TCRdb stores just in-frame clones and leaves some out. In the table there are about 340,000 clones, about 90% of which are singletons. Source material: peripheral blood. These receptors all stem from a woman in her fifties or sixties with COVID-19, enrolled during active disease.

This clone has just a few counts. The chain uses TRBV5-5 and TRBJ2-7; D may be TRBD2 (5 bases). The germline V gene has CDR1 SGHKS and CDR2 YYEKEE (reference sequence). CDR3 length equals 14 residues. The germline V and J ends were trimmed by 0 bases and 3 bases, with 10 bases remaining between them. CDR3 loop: CASSLVGSNYEQYF. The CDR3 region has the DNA TGTGCCAGCAGCTTGGTAGGGAGTAACTACGAGCAGTACTTC.

The chain's CDR3 is CSAGHLQGDNTEAFF. CDR3 DNA sequence: TGCAGCGCAGGACACTTACAGGGGGACAACACTGAAGCTTTCTTT. This chain joins TRBV29-1 and TRBJ1-1, with 8 nucleotides matching TRBD1. Trimming cost V 7 bases and J 2 bases; bases outside gene matches: 12. This CDR3 region has 15 residues. Germline V gene sequence: CDR1 SQVTM, CDR2 ANQGSEA.

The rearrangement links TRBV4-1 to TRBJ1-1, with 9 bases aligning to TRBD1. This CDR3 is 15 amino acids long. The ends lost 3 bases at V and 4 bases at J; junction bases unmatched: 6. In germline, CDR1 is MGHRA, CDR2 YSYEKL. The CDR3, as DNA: TGCGCCAGCAGCCAGGAAGGACAGGGGATCACTGAAGCTTTCTTT. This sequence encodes CASSQEGQGITEAFF.

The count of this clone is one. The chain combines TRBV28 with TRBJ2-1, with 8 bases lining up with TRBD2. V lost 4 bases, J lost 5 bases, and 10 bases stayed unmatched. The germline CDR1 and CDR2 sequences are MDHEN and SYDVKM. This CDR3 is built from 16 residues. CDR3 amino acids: CASSSLGVAGHNEQFF. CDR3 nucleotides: TGTGCCAGCAGTTCCCTGGGAGTAGCGGGACACAATGAGCAGTTCTTC.

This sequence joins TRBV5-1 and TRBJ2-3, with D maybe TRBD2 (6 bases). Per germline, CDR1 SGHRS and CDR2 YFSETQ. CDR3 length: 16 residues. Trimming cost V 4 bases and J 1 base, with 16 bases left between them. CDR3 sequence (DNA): TGCGCCAGCAGCGGGGGGACGGGTCCCCGCACAGATACGCAGTATTTT. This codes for CASSGGTGPRTDTQYF.

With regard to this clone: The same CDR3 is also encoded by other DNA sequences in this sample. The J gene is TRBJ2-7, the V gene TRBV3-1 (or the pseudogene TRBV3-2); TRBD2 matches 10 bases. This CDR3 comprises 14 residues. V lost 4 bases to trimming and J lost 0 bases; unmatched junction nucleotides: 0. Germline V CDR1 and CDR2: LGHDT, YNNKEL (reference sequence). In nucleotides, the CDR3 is TGTGCCAGCAGCCGGACTAGCGGCTCCTACGAGCAGTACTTC. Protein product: CASSRTSGSYEQYF.

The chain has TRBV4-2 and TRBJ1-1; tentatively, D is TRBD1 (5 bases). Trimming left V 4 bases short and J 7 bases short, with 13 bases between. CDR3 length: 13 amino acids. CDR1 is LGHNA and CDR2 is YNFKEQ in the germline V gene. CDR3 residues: CASSLRRGIEAFF. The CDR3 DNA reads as TGTGCCAGCAGCCTAAGGAGGGGTATTGAAGCTTTCTTT.

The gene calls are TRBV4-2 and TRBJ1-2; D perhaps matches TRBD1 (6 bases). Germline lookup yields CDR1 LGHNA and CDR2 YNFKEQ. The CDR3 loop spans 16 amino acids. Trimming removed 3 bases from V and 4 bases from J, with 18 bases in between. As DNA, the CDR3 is TGTGCCAGCAGCCAGGCCCCAACAGGGACGGTCTATGGCTACACCTTC. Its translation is CASSQAPTGTVYGYTF.

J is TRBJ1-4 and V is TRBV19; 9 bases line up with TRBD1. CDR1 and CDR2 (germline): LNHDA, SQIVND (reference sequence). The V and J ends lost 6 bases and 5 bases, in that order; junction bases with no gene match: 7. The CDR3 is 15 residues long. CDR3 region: CASSRNRGRNEKLFF. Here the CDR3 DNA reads TGTGCCAGTAGCCGGAACAGGGGGCGGAATGAAAAACTGTTTTTT.

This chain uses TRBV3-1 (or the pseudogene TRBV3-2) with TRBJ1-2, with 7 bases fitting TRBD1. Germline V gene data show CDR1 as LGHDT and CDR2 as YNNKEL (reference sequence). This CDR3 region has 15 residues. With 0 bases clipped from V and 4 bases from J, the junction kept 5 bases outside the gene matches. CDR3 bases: TGTGCCAGCAGCCAAGATAACAGGGGAATCTATGGCTACACCTTC. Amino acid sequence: CASSQDNRGIYGYTF.

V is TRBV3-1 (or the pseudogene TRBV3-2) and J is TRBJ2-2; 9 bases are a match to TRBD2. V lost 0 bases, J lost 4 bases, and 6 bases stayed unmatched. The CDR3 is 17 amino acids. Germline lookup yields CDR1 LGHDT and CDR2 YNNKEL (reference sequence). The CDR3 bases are TGTGCCAGCAGCCAAGATATTACTAGCGGGCTCACCGGGGAGCTGTTTTTT. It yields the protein CASSQDITSGLTGELFF.

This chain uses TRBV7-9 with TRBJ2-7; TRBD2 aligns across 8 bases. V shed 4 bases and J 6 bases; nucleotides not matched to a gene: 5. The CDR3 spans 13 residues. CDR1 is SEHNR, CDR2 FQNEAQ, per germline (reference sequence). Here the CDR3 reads CASSSTGTSEQYF. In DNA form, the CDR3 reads TGTGCCAGCAGCTCTACAGGGACTAGCGAGCAGTACTTC.

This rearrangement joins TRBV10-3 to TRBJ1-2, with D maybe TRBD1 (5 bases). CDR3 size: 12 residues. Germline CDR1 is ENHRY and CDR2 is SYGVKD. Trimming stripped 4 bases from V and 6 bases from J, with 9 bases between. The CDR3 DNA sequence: TGTGCCATCAGTGTGGGCAGGGATGGCTACACCTTC. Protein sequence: CAISVGRDGYTF.

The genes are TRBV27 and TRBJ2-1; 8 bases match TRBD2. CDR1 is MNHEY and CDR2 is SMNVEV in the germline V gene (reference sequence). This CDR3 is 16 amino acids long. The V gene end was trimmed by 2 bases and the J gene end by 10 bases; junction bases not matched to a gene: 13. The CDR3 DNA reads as TGTGCCAGCAGTTTACTCCCAGCGGGAGTCGGGCGGGAGCAGTTCTTC. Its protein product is CASSLLPAGVGREQFF.

The chain's CDR3 is CASSRVGTDSYEQYF. DNA of the CDR3: TGTGCCAGCAGCCGCGTGGGGACAGACTCCTACGAGCAGTACTTC. The chain combines TRBV13 with TRBJ2-7; 7 bases agree with TRBD1. The CDR3 is 15 amino acids. V gave up 5 bases and J gave up 0 bases; unmatched junction bases: 7. The germline gives CDR1 PRHDT, CDR2 FYEKMQ (reference sequence).

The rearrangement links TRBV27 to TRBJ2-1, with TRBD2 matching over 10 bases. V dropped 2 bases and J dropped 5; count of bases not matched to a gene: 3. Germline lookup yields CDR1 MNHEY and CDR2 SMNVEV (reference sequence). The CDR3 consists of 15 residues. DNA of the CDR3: TGTGCCAGCAGTTTAAGACTAGCGGGTAACAATGAGCAGTTCTTC. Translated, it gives CASSLRLAGNNEQFF.